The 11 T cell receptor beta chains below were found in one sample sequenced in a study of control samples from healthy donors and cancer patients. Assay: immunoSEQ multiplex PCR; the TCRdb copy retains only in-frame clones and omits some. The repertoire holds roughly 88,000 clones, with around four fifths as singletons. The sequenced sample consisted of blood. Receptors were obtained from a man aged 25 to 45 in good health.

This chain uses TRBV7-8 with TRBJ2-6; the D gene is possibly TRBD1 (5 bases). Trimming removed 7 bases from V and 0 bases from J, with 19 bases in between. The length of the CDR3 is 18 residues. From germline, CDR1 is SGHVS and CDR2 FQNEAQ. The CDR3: CASTSHGATGSGANVLTF. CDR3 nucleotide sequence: TGTGCCAGCACCTCTCATGGGGCCACAGGCTCTGGGGCCAACGTCCTGACTTTC.

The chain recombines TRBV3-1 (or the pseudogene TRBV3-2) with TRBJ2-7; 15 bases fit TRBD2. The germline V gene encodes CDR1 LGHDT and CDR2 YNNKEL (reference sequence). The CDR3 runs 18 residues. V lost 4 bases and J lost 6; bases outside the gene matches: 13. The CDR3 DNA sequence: TGTGCCAGCAGCCCTCGCGGGACTAGCGGGGGGCTTACGATCGAGCAGTACTTC. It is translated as CASSPRGTSGGLTIEQYF.

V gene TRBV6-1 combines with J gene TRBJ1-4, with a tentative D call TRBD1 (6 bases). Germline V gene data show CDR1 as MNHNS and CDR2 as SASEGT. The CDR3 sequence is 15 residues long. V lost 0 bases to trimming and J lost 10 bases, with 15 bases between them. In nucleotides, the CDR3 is TGTGCCAGCAGTGAAGCGCTTCGACAGGCTGGAAAACTGTTTTTT. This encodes CASSEALRQAGKLFF.

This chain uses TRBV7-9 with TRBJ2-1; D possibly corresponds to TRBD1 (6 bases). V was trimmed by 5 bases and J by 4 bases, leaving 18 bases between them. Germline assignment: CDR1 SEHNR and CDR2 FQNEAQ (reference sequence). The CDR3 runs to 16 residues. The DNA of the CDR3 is TGTGCCAGCAGCCGCTTGATACAGGGAGAATACAATGAGCAGTTCTTC. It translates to CASSRLIQGEYNEQFF.

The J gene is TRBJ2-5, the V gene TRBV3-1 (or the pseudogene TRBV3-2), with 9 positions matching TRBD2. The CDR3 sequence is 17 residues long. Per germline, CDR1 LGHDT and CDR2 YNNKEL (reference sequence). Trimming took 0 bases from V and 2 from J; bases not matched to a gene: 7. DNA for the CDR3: TGTGCCAGCAGCCAAGATTTCAGGAGCGGGGGGCAAGAGACCCAGTACTTC. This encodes CASSQDFRSGGQETQYF.

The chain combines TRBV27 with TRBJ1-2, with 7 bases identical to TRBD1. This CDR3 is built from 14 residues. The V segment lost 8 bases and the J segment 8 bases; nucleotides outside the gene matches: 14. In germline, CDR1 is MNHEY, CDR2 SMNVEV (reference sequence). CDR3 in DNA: TGTGCCAGCGCCCTTTCACAGGGGACTCGGGGCTACACCTTC. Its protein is CASALSQGTRGYTF.

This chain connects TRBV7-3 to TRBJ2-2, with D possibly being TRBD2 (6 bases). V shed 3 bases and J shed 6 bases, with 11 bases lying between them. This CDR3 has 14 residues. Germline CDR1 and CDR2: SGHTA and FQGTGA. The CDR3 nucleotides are TGTGCCAGCAGCTTCTCTTCGGGGGCCGGGGAGCTGTTTTTT. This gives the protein CASSFSSGAGELFF.

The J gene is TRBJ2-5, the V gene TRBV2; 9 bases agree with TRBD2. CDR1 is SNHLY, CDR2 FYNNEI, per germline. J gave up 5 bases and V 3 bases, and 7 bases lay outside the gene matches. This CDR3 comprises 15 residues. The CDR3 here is CASSEERGAGETQYF. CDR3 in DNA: TGTGCCAGCAGTGAGGAGCGGGGGGCCGGGGAGACCCAGTACTTC.

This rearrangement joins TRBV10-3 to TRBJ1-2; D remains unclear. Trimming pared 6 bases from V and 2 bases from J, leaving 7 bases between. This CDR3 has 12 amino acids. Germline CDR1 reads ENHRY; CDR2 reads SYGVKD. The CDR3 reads CAIRGGNYGYTF. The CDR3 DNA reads TGTGCCATCAGGGGCGGCAACTATGGCTACACCTTC.

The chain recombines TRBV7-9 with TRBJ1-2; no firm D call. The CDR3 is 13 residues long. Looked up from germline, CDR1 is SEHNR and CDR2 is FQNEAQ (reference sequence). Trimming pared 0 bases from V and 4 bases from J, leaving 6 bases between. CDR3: CASSLARGYGYTF. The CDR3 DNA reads TGTGCCAGCAGCTTAGCGCGAGGCTATGGCTACACCTTC.

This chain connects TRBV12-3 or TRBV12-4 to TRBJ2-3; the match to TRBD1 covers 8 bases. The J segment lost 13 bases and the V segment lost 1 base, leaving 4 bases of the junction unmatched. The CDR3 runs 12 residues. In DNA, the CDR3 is TGTGCCAGCAGTTTAGGGACAGGGAAAAAGTATTTT. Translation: CASSLGTGKKYF.